This passage covers 5 T cell receptor beta chains from one sample sequenced in a study of CD8+CD57+ T cells in acquired aplastic anemia. Investigators profiled TCR beta VDJ and CDR3 from genomic DNA template. TCRdb redid the calling of the reads with MiXCR, one entry per CDR3 protein. This sample has around 140,000 distinct CDR3 sequences, with around two fifths found just once. Sequenced: sorted CD4+, CD8+, or CD8+CD57+ T cells (not recorded which) from PBMCs. These receptors were obtained from a human donor in good health, serving as a control.

This clonotype was detected many times. The chain is built from TRBV10-3 and TRBJ1-1; D is perhaps TRBD1 (6 bases). Germline values: CDR1 ENHRY, CDR2 SYGVKD. The V and J ends lost 11 bases and 1 base respectively, with 17 bases between them. The CDR3 loop spans 14 amino acids. The CDR3, as DNA: TGTGCCGCCTGCCCTTCGACAGGGAACACTGAAGCTTTCTTT. Amino acid sequence: CAACPSTGNTEAFF.

The chain combines TRBV20-1 with TRBJ2-1; 16 bases line up with TRBD2. V shed 2 bases, J shed 10 bases, and the junction held 20 bases outside the gene matches. In germline, CDR1 is DFQATT, CDR2 SNEGSKA (reference sequence). The CDR3 sequence is 20 residues long. The CDR3 DNA reads TGCAGTGCTAGATCTGCATCCGGGACTAGCGGGGGGGCGGTGCAAGGGGAGCAGTTCTTC. It encodes CSARSASGTSGGAVQGEQFF.

This clonotype occurred once. The CDR3: CASSFGGRNTEAFF. The CDR3 DNA reads TGCGCCAGCAGTTTCGGGGGGAGGAACACTGAAGCTTTCTTT. The chain carries TRBV10-2 and TRBJ1-1; D is possibly TRBD1 (5 bases). This CDR3 spans 14 amino acids. V dropped 5 bases and J dropped 1 base, with 11 bases sitting between them. Germline values: CDR1 WSHSY, CDR2 SAAADI.

About this clonotype: A read error is possible here, since a much larger clone lies one base away. The rearrangement uses TRBV2 and TRBJ2-7; TRBD1 matches 9 bases. There are 16 residues in the CDR3. Trimming removed 8 bases from V and 4 bases from J; junction bases left unmatched: 15. Germline V gives CDR1 SNHLY, CDR2 FYNNEI. The CDR3 region is CASRYIQGARSYEQYF. As DNA, the CDR3 is TGTGCCAGCCGCTATATACAGGGGGCGAGGTCGTACGAGCAGTACTTC.

At least ten counts were recorded for this clonotype. J is TRBJ1-1 and V is TRBV20-1, with a tentative D call TRBD1 (5 bases). V was shortened by 1 base and J by 2 bases, with 11 bases between the two germline ends. The CDR3 is 14 amino acids. The germline V gene has CDR1 DFQATT and CDR2 SNEGSKA (reference sequence). The CDR3 DNA reads as TGCAGTGCTAGAGCTGCAGGGCCCAACACTGAAGCTTTCTTT. Residues: CSARAAGPNTEAFF.